Listed here are 22 T cell receptor beta chains from one sample, sequenced in a study of shared clonotypes between healthy human individuals (TCRdb year 2020). Receptor amplification or capture employed the immunoSEQ multiplex PCR assay. The table comes from immuneACCESS by way of TCRdb, which keeps in-frame sequences with V and J called. Part of the clones is missing from these tables; in studies checked, under half for an unresolved V gene and the rest for unknown reasons. The sample has 2 million to 2.5 million clones on record, just over 90% of them singletons. 0.35% to 0.45% of the sample is in the top ten clones. Sequenced material: naive CD4+ T cells from PBMCs. The sample's cell subset or site, from its label and the paper: CD45RA+ positively selected. The receptor source for this set is a young man in good health. Some clones in this sample may be carry-over from other donors' samples.

This clone showed up just a few times. Other DNA variants within this sample encode the same CDR3. This chain links TRBV28 with TRBJ2-3; D call uncertain. Germline CDR1 MDHEN, CDR2 SYDVKM. V was pared by 2 bases and J by 2 bases, with 2 bases between. This CDR3 contains 12 residues. In nucleotides, the CDR3 is TGTGCCAGCAGTTTAGCCACAGATACGCAGTATTTT. Its protein is CASSLATDTQYF.

The chain is built from TRBV20-1 and TRBJ2-1; D is undetermined. Germline V gives CDR1 DFQATT, CDR2 SNEGSKA (reference sequence). There are 11 residues in the CDR3. V shed 1 base and J shed 10 bases, with 8 bases lying between them. In nucleotides, the CDR3 is TGCAGTGCTAGAGCCCGGGCCGAGCAGTTCTTC. Translated: CSARARAEQFF.

The chain has TRBV7-9 and TRBJ2-7; either TRBD1 or TRBD2 may supply D (7 bases each). The CDR3 sequence is 14 residues long. Germline loops: CDR1 SEHNR, CDR2 FQNEAQ (reference sequence). V lost 5 bases and J 12 bases, leaving 23 bases between the germline ends. The CDR3 DNA follows: TGTGCCAGCAGCCCCCGAAGCGGGACAGAGGAAGGGTACTTC. Residues: CASSPRSGTEEGYF.

Remarks on this clone: In the same sample, other DNA sequences code for this CDR3. The V and J genes are TRBV27 and TRBJ2-1; possible D gene TRBD1, 6 bases. The CDR3 consists of 15 residues. With 2 bases removed from V and 0 bases from J, the gap between germline ends came to 8 bases. Germline CDR1 and CDR2: MNHEY and SMNVEV (reference sequence). The CDR3 sequence: CASSLGTPSYNEQFF. The CDR3 DNA is TGTGCCAGCAGTTTAGGGACACCCTCCTACAATGAGCAGTTCTTC.

The chain carries TRBV7-9 and TRBJ2-7; tentatively, D is TRBD1 (6 bases). Germline CDR1 and CDR2: SEHNR and FQNEAQ (reference sequence). The V and J ends lost 8 bases and 2 bases respectively, with 7 bases between them. CDR3 length equals 11 residues. The CDR3 DNA follows: TGTGCCAGCGGACAGACCTACGAGCAGTACTTC. Its protein is CASGQTYEQYF.

The chain is built from TRBV7-6 and TRBJ2-1; D possibly corresponds to TRBD2 (6 bases). The length of the CDR3 is 18 residues. V was trimmed by 1 base and J by 10 bases, leaving 26 bases between them. Germline values: CDR1 SGHVS, CDR2 FNYEAQ. The CDR3 DNA is TGTGCCAGCAGCTTAGTTACGAGTCAGGACATCAAAGGGAGGGAGCAGTTCTTC. Amino acids: CASSLVTSQDIKGREQFF.

The V gene is TRBV19, the J gene TRBJ2-5; the match to TRBD2 covers 14 bases. Germline V gene data show CDR1 as LNHDA and CDR2 as SQIVND (reference sequence). The V segment lost 4 bases and the J segment 6 bases; nucleotides outside the gene matches: 7. The CDR3 consists of 16 residues. The CDR3 DNA reads as TGTGCCAGTAGTACGGCCGGGACTAGCGGGGGTAAGACCCAGTACTTC. As protein: CASSTAGTSGGKTQYF.

As concerns this clone: Other DNA sequences in this sample translate to the same CDR3. The J gene is TRBJ2-1, the V gene TRBV5-4; TRBD2 aligns across 13 bases. From germline, CDR1 is SGHNT and CDR2 YYREEE (reference sequence). The CDR3 loop spans 15 amino acids. V was clipped by 0 bases and J by 7 bases; unmatched bases: 1. The CDR3 DNA reads as TGTGCCAGCAGCTTGGCGGGACTAGCGGGAAATGAGCAGTTCTTC. As protein: CASSLAGLAGNEQFF.

Regarding this clone: Other DNA sequences in this specimen translate into the identical CDR3. This chain links TRBV9 with TRBJ2-3, with D maybe TRBD2 (6 bases). The length of the CDR3 is 14 residues. Germline V gene data show CDR1 as SGDLS and CDR2 as YYNGEE. Between the trimmed V and J ends, which lost 2 bases and 2 bases, there was a span of 9 bases. CDR3 residues: CASSVAGNTDTQYF. The CDR3, as DNA: TGTGCCAGCAGCGTGGCGGGAAACACAGATACGCAGTATTTT.

Written as DNA, the CDR3 is TGCGCCAGCAGCTCCGGGGCCACCGGGGAGCTGTTTTTT. It is translated as CASSSGATGELFF. The V call is TRBV5-1, the J call TRBJ2-2; D may correspond to TRBD1 or TRBD2 (5 bases each). The CDR3 runs to 13 residues. Between the trimmed V and J ends, which lost 3 bases and 4 bases, there was a span of 7 bases. Germline V lookup: CDR1 SGHRS, CDR2 YFSETQ.

The rearrangement joins TRBV7-9 to TRBJ1-1; D ambiguous. The germline gives CDR1 SEHNR, CDR2 FQNEAQ (reference sequence). V was trimmed by 2 bases and J by 3 bases, leaving 10 bases between them. CDR3 size: 14 residues. For the CDR3, the DNA is TGTGCCAGCAGCTTACTATCGGTCGACACTGAAGCTTTCTTT. Translating gives CASSLLSVDTEAFF.

The V call is TRBV30, the J call TRBJ1-4; 8 positions match TRBD1. This CDR3 has 15 amino acids. Germline V gives CDR1 GTSNPN, CDR2 SVGIG (reference sequence). CDR3 sequence reads: CAGSRTGKREEKLFF. The CDR3 region has the DNA TGTGCGGGGTCCCGGACAGGGAAGAGGGAAGAAAAACTGTTTTTT.

The chain is built from TRBV11-1 and TRBJ2-3; the match to TRBD2 covers 7 bases. V was pared by 5 bases and J by 0 bases, with 11 bases of the junction left unmatched. Germline CDR1 SGHAT, CDR2 FQDESV (reference sequence). The CDR3 is 17 amino acids. CDR3 amino acids: CASSRGGASESTDTQYF. The CDR3 DNA reads as TGTGCCAGCAGCCGGGGAGGGGCTAGCGAAAGCACAGATACGCAGTATTTT.

The V call is TRBV28, the J call TRBJ2-5; D possibly corresponds to TRBD1 (6 bases). V dropped 5 bases and J dropped 1 base, with 11 bases sitting between them. CDR1 is MDHEN, CDR2 SYDVKM, per germline. The CDR3 consists of 14 residues. The CDR3 reads CASSKGQSQETQYF. DNA of the CDR3: TGTGCCAGCAGTAAAGGACAGAGCCAAGAGACCCAGTACTTC.

The genes are TRBV9 and TRBJ1-5; possibly TRBD1 for D (6 bases). CDR3 length equals 15 residues. Germline V gene lookup returns CDR1 SGDLS and CDR2 YYNGEE. Trimming cost V 3 bases and J 7 bases, with 17 bases left between them. The CDR3 protein is CASSADVGGGQPQHF. CDR3 coding DNA: TGTGCCAGCAGCGCCGACGTGGGGGGCGGACAGCCCCAGCATTTT.

V usage is TRBV12-1 and J usage is TRBJ2-1; the table assigns TRBD1, which was not confirmed against the DNA. TRBV12-1 is shown as a pseudogene. This CDR3 contains 11 residues. The CDR3 nucleotides read TGTGCCAGCAGCTTTCAGGGAAGGAGGTTCTTC. Translated: CASSFQGRRFF.

The V gene is TRBV10-2, the J gene TRBJ1-2; unclear D gene. From germline, CDR1 is WSHSY and CDR2 SAAADI. CDR3 length: 14 residues. Between the trimmed V and J ends, which lost 6 bases and 4 bases, there was a span of 15 bases. The CDR3 reads CASSPRGRPYGYTF. The CDR3 coding sequence is TGCGCCAGCAGCCCCAGAGGGCGACCCTATGGCTACACCTTC.

The genes are TRBV18 and TRBJ1-2; TRBD1 aligns across 8 bases. Germline-derived CDR1 and CDR2 are KGHSH and LQKENI. The CDR3 runs 16 residues. V gave up 3 bases and J gave up 4 bases; unmatched junction bases: 10. Here the CDR3 reads CASSPLRDRISYGYTF. For the CDR3, the DNA is TGTGCCAGCTCACCTTTGCGGGACAGGATTTCCTATGGCTACACCTTC.

This clone came up once. The genes are TRBV10-3 and TRBJ1-2; D gene unclear. V shed 4 bases and J shed 7 bases, with 10 bases lying between them. Germline-derived CDR1 and CDR2 are ENHRY and SYGVKD. The CDR3 covers 12 residues. The CDR3 loop reads CAISGVDGGYTF. The CDR3 region has the DNA TGTGCCATCAGTGGGGTTGACGGTGGCTACACCTTC.

The gene calls are TRBV11-3 and TRBJ2-7, with D unresolved. Germline V CDR1 and CDR2: SGHNT, YENEEA. The germline V and J ends were trimmed by 1 base and 3 bases, with 19 bases remaining between them. The CDR3 totals 17 residues. In nucleotides, the CDR3 is TGTGCCAGCAGCTTAGGTCCCTCAGACTGCCAGCTCTACGAGCAGTACTTC. Translating gives CASSLGPSDCQLYEQYF.

The J gene is TRBJ2-1, the V gene TRBV11-2; D gene unclear. The CDR3 length is 13 residues. CDR1 and CDR2 from the germline V gene are SGHAT and FQNNGV. Trimming removed 3 bases at V and 7 bases at J, with 10 bases between. The CDR3 here is CASSFFGLNEQFF. CDR3 nucleotides: TGTGCCAGCAGCTTTTTCGGCTTAAATGAGCAGTTCTTC.

The rearrangement links TRBV19 to TRBJ2-7; weak D call: TRBD1 (6 bases). Trimming took off 6 bases at V and 3 bases at J, with 18 bases between the two ends. The CDR3 has 15 residues. CDR1 is LNHDA, CDR2 SQIVND, per germline (reference sequence). CDR3 nucleotides: TGTGCCAGTAGCCCCCAGGACAGCCCAGGCTACGAGCAGTACTTC. Protein sequence: CASSPQDSPGYEQYF.